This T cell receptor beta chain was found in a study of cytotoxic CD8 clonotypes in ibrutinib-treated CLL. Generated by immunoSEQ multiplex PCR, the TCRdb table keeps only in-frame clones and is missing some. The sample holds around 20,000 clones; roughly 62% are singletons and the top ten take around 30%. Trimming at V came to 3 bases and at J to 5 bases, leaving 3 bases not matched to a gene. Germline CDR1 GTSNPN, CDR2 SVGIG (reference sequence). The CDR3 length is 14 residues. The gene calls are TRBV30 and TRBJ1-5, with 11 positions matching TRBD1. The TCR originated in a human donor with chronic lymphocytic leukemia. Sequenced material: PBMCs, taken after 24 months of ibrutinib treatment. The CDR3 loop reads CAWSPGQGDQPQHF. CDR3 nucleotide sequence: TGTGCCTGGAGCCCGGGACAGGGGGATCAGCCCCAGCATTTT.